Listed below are T cell receptor beta chains from one sample, sequenced in a study of blood T cells in healthy people across ages. Via MiXCR, TCRdb re-called the 5' RACE reads, giving one row per CDR3 protein. The table has over a million distinct CDR3 sequences, around 40% seen once. Sample: blood. The receptor set was obtained from a woman aged 18-30 years in good health. Both conserved end residues are part of each CDR3. The D gene is left open where the match is weak. Rows give clone size only sometimes, using once, few, many, or a class for an expanded clone.

V gene: TRBV12-3/TRBV12-4; D gene: NA; clone size: few; J gene: TRBJ2-2; CDR3 DNA: TGTGCCAGCAGTCCATTCACGAACACCGGGGAGCTGTTTTTT; CDR3 protein: CASSPFTNTGELFF
V gene: TRBV7-9; D gene: NA; clone size: few; J gene: TRBJ1-2; CDR3 DNA: TGTGCCAGCAGCCTCCTTGCCGGACAAGGACCTCGCTATGGCTACACCTTC; CDR3 protein: CASSLLAGQGPRYGYTF
V gene: TRBV29-1; D gene: TRBD2; clone size: NA; J gene: TRBJ2-3; CDR3 DNA: TGCAGCGTGGCGGGACTAGTGACAGATACGCAGTATTTT; CDR3 protein: CSVAGLVTDTQYF
V gene: TRBV20-1; D gene: TRBD1; clone size: NA; J gene: TRBJ1-6; CDR3 DNA: TGCAGTGCGATCGGGACAGCCCTTAATTCACCCCTCCACTTT; CDR3 protein: CSAIGTALNSPLHF
V gene: TRBV7-2; D gene: TRBD1; clone size: NA; J gene: TRBJ1-2; CDR3 DNA: TGTGCCAGCAGCTCTTCTTCGCGGGACAGCGGCTACACCTTC; CDR3 protein: CASSSSSRDSGYTF
V gene: TRBV4-1; D gene: NA; clone size: few; J gene: TRBJ2-7; CDR3 DNA: TGCGCCAGCAGCCACGGGACGGAAAACTACGAGCAGTACTTC; CDR3 protein: CASSHGTENYEQYF
V gene: TRBV20-1; D gene: NA; clone size: NA; J gene: TRBJ2-5; CDR3 DNA: TGCAGTGCTACCCCCGATCCTCTTATTGAGCAGTACTTC; CDR3 protein: CSATPDPLIEQYF
V gene: TRBV4-2; D gene: NA; clone size: NA; J gene: TRBJ1-1; CDR3 DNA: TGTGCCAGCAGCCACCCGGCGAGTCATTTCGGGGCTGAAGCTTTCTTT; CDR3 protein: CASSHPASHFGAEAFF
V gene: TRBV7-3; D gene: NA; clone size: once; J gene: TRBJ2-1; CDR3 DNA: TGTGCCAGCAGCTTATGGCAGGGGGGACGCGATGAGCAGTTCTTC; CDR3 protein: CASSLWQGGRDEQFF
V gene: TRBV7-3; D gene: TRBD2; clone size: NA; J gene: TRBJ2-5; CDR3 DNA: TGTGCCAGCAGCTCCCCTCCGACTAGCTTGGTGTACTTC; CDR3 protein: CASSSPPTSLVYF
V gene: TRBV9; D gene: NA; clone size: NA; J gene: TRBJ1-2; CDR3 DNA: TGTGCCAGCAGGGACAGAAATAACTATGGCTACACCTTC; CDR3 protein: CASRDRNNYGYTF
V gene: TRBV20-1; D gene: TRBD1; clone size: NA; J gene: TRBJ1-2; CDR3 DNA: TGCAGTGCTCTTAGACAGGGGGCTGGCTACACCTTC; CDR3 protein: CSALRQGAGYTF
V gene: TRBV4-3; D gene: TRBD2; clone size: many; J gene: TRBJ2-3; CDR3 DNA: TGCGCCAGCAGCCAAGGGGCGGGAGCATACACAGATACGCAGTATTTT; CDR3 protein: CASSQGAGAYTDTQYF
V gene: TRBV6-5; D gene: NA; clone size: NA; J gene: TRBJ1-1; CDR3 DNA: TGTGCCAGCAGTTACCTTCGGGGGAAAGCTTTCTTT; CDR3 protein: CASSYLRGKAFF
V gene: TRBV6-5; D gene: TRBD2; clone size: NA; J gene: TRBJ2-1; CDR3 DNA: TGTGCCAGCAGTATAGCGGGGGGGCTCAATGAGCAGTTCTTC; CDR3 protein: CASSIAGGLNEQFF
V gene: TRBV7-9; D gene: NA; clone size: NA; J gene: TRBJ2-7; CDR3 DNA: TGTGCCAGCAGGCATGGGGGGGCCAGGGCCTACAATGAGCAGTACTTC; CDR3 protein: CASRHGGARAYNEQYF
V gene: TRBV3-1; D gene: NA; clone size: few; J gene: TRBJ1-2; CDR3 DNA: TGTGCCAGCAGCCACGACTGGTTCTCAGGCTACACCTTC; CDR3 protein: CASSHDWFSGYTF
V gene: TRBV7-9; D gene: NA; clone size: NA; J gene: TRBJ2-1; CDR3 DNA: TGTGCCAGCAGCTTAATAGTGGGGGGTCCCCATGAGCAGTTCTTC; CDR3 protein: CASSLIVGGPHEQFF
V gene: TRBV7-9; D gene: NA; clone size: few; J gene: TRBJ2-3; CDR3 DNA: TGTGCCAGCAGCGACCAAGGGAGGGGGGATACGCAGTATTTT; CDR3 protein: CASSDQGRGDTQYF
V gene: TRBV7-3; D gene: NA; clone size: few; J gene: TRBJ1-6; CDR3 DNA: TGTGCCAGCAGCTTAGGGCTCGGCGGTTCACCCCTCCACTTT; CDR3 protein: CASSLGLGGSPLHF
V gene: TRBV4-3; D gene: NA; clone size: NA; J gene: TRBJ1-1; CDR3 DNA: TGCGCCAGCAGCCAAGACCGGCTCCAAGCTTTCTTT; CDR3 protein: CASSQDRLQAFF
V gene: TRBV4-2; D gene: NA; clone size: NA; J gene: TRBJ2-3; CDR3 DNA: TGTGCCAGCAGCCGATCGGTCCTCACAGATACGCAGTATTTT; CDR3 protein: CASSRSVLTDTQYF
V gene: TRBV14; D gene: NA; clone size: NA; J gene: TRBJ2-7; CDR3 DNA: TGTGCCAGCAGCTCCAGGGTAGCCTACGAGCAGTACTTC; CDR3 protein: CASSSRVAYEQYF
V gene: TRBV12-5; D gene: NA; clone size: few; J gene: TRBJ2-2; CDR3 DNA: TGTGCTAGTGGTTGGGCGGACAACACCGGGGAGCTGTTTTTT; CDR3 protein: CASGWADNTGELFF
V gene: TRBV20-1; D gene: TRBD2; clone size: NA; J gene: TRBJ2-7; CDR3 DNA: TGCAGTGCTAGGGGGCCGGGACTAGCGGGAGTCGGAGTTTACGAGAAGTACTTC; CDR3 protein: CSARGPGLAGVGVYEKYF
V gene: TRBV29-1; D gene: TRBD2; clone size: NA; J gene: TRBJ2-1; CDR3 DNA: TGCAGCGTTGCGGCTAGCGGTTCCTACAATGAGCAGTTCTTC; CDR3 protein: CSVAASGSYNEQFF
V gene: TRBV9; D gene: TRBD2; clone size: NA; J gene: TRBJ2-7; CDR3 DNA: TGTGCCAGCAGCGACCGAGCGGGGGGGTACAATGAGCAGTACTTC; CDR3 protein: CASSDRAGGYNEQYF
V gene: TRBV7-9; D gene: TRBD2; clone size: few; J gene: TRBJ2-3; CDR3 DNA: TGTGCCAGCAGCTCTAGCGGTTGGGGCACAGATACGCAGTATTTT; CDR3 protein: CASSSSGWGTDTQYF
V gene: TRBV27; D gene: NA; clone size: NA; J gene: TRBJ2-7; CDR3 DNA: TGTGCCAGCAGTTTGAAGGGCCGCGGTCTATCCTACGAGCAGTACTTC; CDR3 protein: CASSLKGRGLSYEQYF
V gene: TRBV4-3; D gene: NA; clone size: many; J gene: TRBJ1-4; CDR3 DNA: TGCGCCAGCAGCCAAGAGCTTTCAGTGAAACTGTTTTTT; CDR3 protein: CASSQELSVKLFF
V gene: TRBV7-2; D gene: NA; clone size: NA; J gene: TRBJ1-6; CDR3 DNA: TGTGCCAGCAGCTTACTCCGGGGTTCTTCACCCCTCCACTTT; CDR3 protein: CASSLLRGSSPLHF
V gene: TRBV12-3/TRBV12-4; D gene: NA; clone size: many; J gene: TRBJ1-5; CDR3 DNA: TGTGCCAGCAGTTCCTATTGGGACGCAGACAATCAGCCCCAGCATTTT; CDR3 protein: CASSSYWDADNQPQHF
V gene: TRBV20-1; D gene: NA; clone size: few; J gene: TRBJ2-7; CDR3 DNA: TGCAGTCTTACAAAAGCGGCCTACTCCTACGAGCAGTACTTC; CDR3 protein: CSLTKAAYSYEQYF
V gene: TRBV6-2/TRBV6-3; D gene: TRBD1; clone size: NA; J gene: TRBJ2-4; CDR3 DNA: TGTGCCAGCAGTTACGACAGGGATATGGTCGGAAACATTCAGTACTTC; CDR3 protein: CASSYDRDMVGNIQYF
V gene: TRBV4-1; D gene: NA; clone size: NA; J gene: TRBJ1-4; CDR3 DNA: TGCGCCAGCAGCCAAGTCGGGCAGTTTAATGAAAAACTGTTTTTT; CDR3 protein: CASSQVGQFNEKLFF
V gene: TRBV12-3/TRBV12-4; D gene: NA; clone size: NA; J gene: TRBJ1-1; CDR3 DNA: TGTGCCAGCAGAAGGGACATTAGATCCCTTGAAGCTTTCTTT; CDR3 protein: CASRRDIRSLEAFF
V gene: TRBV9; D gene: NA; clone size: few; J gene: TRBJ2-1; CDR3 DNA: TGTGCCAGCAGCGTAGTTACTAAACTTTACAATGAGCAGTTCTTC; CDR3 protein: CASSVVTKLYNEQFF